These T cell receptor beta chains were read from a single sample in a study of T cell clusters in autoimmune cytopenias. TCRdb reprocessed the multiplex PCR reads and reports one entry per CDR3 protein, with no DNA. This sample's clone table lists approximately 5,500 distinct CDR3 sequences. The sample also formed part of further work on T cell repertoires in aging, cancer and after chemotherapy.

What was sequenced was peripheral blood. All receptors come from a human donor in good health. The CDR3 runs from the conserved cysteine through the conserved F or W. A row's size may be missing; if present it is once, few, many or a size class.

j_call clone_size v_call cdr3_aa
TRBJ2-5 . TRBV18 CASSPSSPSGTQYF
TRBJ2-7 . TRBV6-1 CASSEGTGSYEQYF
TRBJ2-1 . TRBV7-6 CASSFLASGGKGEQFF
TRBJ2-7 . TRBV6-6 CATSGRSSYEQYF
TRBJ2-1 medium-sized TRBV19 CASSIGGRGVNEQFF
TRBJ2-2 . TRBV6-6 CASSYSLGQGEGGELFF
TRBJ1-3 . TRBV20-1 CSASLNGASGNTIYF
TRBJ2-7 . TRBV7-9 CASSRDNSYEQYF
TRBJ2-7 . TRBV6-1 CASRKGQVDEQYF
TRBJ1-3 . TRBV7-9 CASSLTPTPGNTIYF
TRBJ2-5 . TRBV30 CAWSLTGQETQYF
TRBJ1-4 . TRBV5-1 CASSLEGRGGEKLFF
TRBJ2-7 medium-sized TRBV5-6 CASSRTGSYEQYF
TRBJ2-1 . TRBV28 CASSPLRQRAYNEQFF
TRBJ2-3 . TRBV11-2 CASSVDLPHTDTQYF
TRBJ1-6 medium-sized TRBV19 CASSLPNSPLHF
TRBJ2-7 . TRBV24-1 CATSDPSGSGDHEQYF
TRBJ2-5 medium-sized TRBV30 CAWSVLGRETQYF